This entry concerns a single T cell receptor beta chain. The data originate from a study of cytomegalovirus exposure and HLA in healthy donors. Researchers ran the PCR with 60 Vbeta and 13 Jbeta primers. Produced via immunoSEQ multiplex PCR; TCRdb's table is partial and in-frame only. In all, the sample yields 75,000 to 100,000 clones. The sequence came from a woman aged 60-70 years in good health and CMV-seronegative. Source material: PBMCs.

The CDR3 reads CASSYTQSGAAFF. In DNA, the CDR3 is TGTGCCAGCAGTTACACCCAAAGCGGTGCGGCTTTCTTT. The chain links TRBV6-6 to TRBJ1-1; D not resolved. Between the trimmed V and J ends, which lost 2 bases and 11 bases, there was a span of 15 bases. The CDR3 is made up of 13 amino acids. Germline loops: CDR1 MNHNY, CDR2 SVGAGI (reference sequence).